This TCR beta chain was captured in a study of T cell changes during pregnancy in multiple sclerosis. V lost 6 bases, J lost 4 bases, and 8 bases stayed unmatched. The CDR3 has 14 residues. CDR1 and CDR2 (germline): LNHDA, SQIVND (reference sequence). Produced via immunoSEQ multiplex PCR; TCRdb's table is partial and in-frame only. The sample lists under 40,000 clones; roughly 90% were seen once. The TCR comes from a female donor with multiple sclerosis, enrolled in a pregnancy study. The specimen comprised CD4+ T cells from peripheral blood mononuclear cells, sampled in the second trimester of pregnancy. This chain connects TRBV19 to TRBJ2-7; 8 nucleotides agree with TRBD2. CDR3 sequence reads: CASSRTGGDYEQYF. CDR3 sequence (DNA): TGTGCCAGTAGCCGGACGGGGGGGGATTACGAGCAGTACTTC.